These 25 T cell receptor beta chains came from one sample sequenced in a study of blood T cell repertoires in COVID-19. Method: immunoSEQ multiplex PCR; TCRdb's copy keeps in-frame clones and lacks some. This sample yields about 270,000 clones, of which 70% to 90% are seen a single time; around 4.2% belongs to the top ten. The sequenced material came from peripheral blood. Source of these receptors: a woman between 50 and 59 years old with active or convalescent COVID-19.

V gene TRBV7-9 combines with J gene TRBJ1-5; D may be TRBD1 (6 bases). The CDR3 runs to 18 residues. Looked up from germline, CDR1 is SEHNR and CDR2 is FQNEAQ (reference sequence). Trimming cost V 0 bases and J 9 bases, with 24 bases left between them. The DNA for the CDR3 is TGTGCCAGCAGCTTAGCGTCCTCAGGCAGGGGTCGTGTTGTGCCCCAGCATTTT. Translation: CASSLASSGRGRVVPQHF.

CDR3 residues: CASRTGQGGRGEKLFF. The CDR3, as DNA: TGTGCCAGCAGGACCGGACAGGGCGGGCGGGGGGAAAAACTGTTTTTT. The chain couples TRBV28 to TRBJ1-4, with 8 nucleotides matching TRBD1. Germline assignment: CDR1 MDHEN and CDR2 SYDVKM. This CDR3 is built from 16 residues. V dropped 6 bases and J dropped 8; count of bases not matched to a gene: 14. The variable domain in full, with the rest retrieved from reference TRBV28 and TRBJ1-4, is DVKVTQSSRYLVKRTGEKVFLECVQDMDHENMFWYRQDPGLGLRLIYFSYDVKMKEKGDIPEGYSVSREKKERFSLILESASTNQTSMYLCASRTGQGGRGEKLFFGSGTQLSVL.

This chain uses TRBV6-5 with TRBJ2-7, with TRBD2 matching over 7 bases. The CDR3 spans 15 residues. V lost 0 bases and J lost 4; bases outside the gene matches: 6. Per germline, CDR1 MNHEY and CDR2 SVGAGI. As DNA, the CDR3 is TGTGCCAGCAGTTACTCGATTACGGGGGGTTACGAGCAGTACTTC. It is translated as CASSYSITGGYEQYF.

The genes are TRBV7-9 and TRBJ2-1; D unclear. Germline V gives CDR1 SEHNR, CDR2 FQNEAQ (reference sequence). V was pared by 1 base and J by 6 bases, with 7 bases between. The CDR3 is 13 amino acids. The CDR3 here is CASSLGRINEQFF. Written as DNA, the CDR3 is TGTGCCAGCAGCTTAGGGCGGATCAATGAGCAGTTCTTC.

This sequence joins TRBV6-5 and TRBJ1-2, with D unclear. In germline, CDR1 is MNHEY, CDR2 SVGAGI. V lost 0 bases, J lost 0 bases, and 8 bases lay in between. The CDR3 runs 15 residues. The CDR3 DNA sequence: TGTGCCAGCAGTTACTCGACTCGGTCTAACTATGGCTACACCTTC. This codes for CASSYSTRSNYGYTF.

The chain is built from TRBV11-2 and TRBJ1-2, with 11 positions matching TRBD1. Germline V CDR1 and CDR2: SGHAT, FQNNGV. With V trimmed by 5 bases and J by 7 bases, 9 bases remained unmatched. CDR3 length: 15 amino acids. CDR3: CASSPQGQGAGGYTF. The CDR3 DNA follows: TGTGCCAGCAGCCCTCAAGGACAGGGGGCCGGTGGCTACACCTTC.

J is TRBJ2-2 and V is TRBV13, with D unclear. There are 16 residues in the CDR3. Germline-derived CDR1 and CDR2 are PRHDT and FYEKMQ (reference sequence). V was clipped by 5 bases and J by 2 bases, with 15 bases between them. CDR3 DNA sequence: TGTGCCAGCAGCCGACACTTGGAATCTAACACCGGGGAGCTGTTTTTT. Residues: CASSRHLESNTGELFF. Looking up the rest from reference TRBV13 and TRBJ2-2 gives the full variable domain: AAGVIQSPRHLIKEKRETATLKCYPIPRHDTVYWYQQGPGQDPQFLISFYEKMQSDKGSIPDRFSAQQFSDYHSELNMSSLELGDSALYFCASSRHLESNTGELFFGEGSRLTVL.

The gene calls are TRBV6-5 and TRBJ2-1, with 7 bases fitting TRBD2. V was pared by 2 bases and J by 6 bases, with 7 bases of the junction left unmatched. Germline-derived CDR1 and CDR2 are MNHEY and SVGAGI. The CDR3 totals 15 residues. The CDR3 region is CASSYGAGAGNEQFF. The CDR3 bases are TGTGCCAGCAGTTACGGGGCGGGAGCCGGCAATGAGCAGTTCTTC.

The chain couples TRBV6-5 to TRBJ1-2, with 7 bases lining up with TRBD1. The germline gives CDR1 MNHEY, CDR2 SVGAGI. This CDR3 contains 15 residues. V was clipped by 5 bases and J by 4 bases; unmatched bases: 10. CDR3 nucleotide sequence: TGTGCCAGCAGTCCGATGACAGGGAGAAGCTATGGCTACACCTTC. Translated, it gives CASSPMTGRSYGYTF.

The genes are TRBV29-1 and TRBJ2-1; weak D call: TRBD1 (6 bases). Germline-derived CDR1 and CDR2 are SQVTM and ANQGSEA. The CDR3 consists of 14 residues. Trimming shortened V by 7 bases and J by 7 bases, and 20 bases separated the two germline ends. The CDR3 sequence: CSALQGFIANEQFF. For the CDR3, the DNA is TGCAGCGCTCTACAGGGATTTATCGCGAATGAGCAGTTCTTC.

This clone has just a few counts. The rearrangement uses TRBV27 and TRBJ2-7, with no clear D. Between the trimmed V and J ends, which lost 4 bases and 6 bases, there was a span of 16 bases. The V gene's germline CDR1 is MNHEY and CDR2 SMNVEV (reference sequence). This CDR3 is built from 14 residues. CDR3 nucleotide sequence: TGTGCCAGCAGTTCCAGTCTTCGGCCTAGCGAGCAGTACTTC. It is translated as CASSSSLRPSEQYF.

This chain uses TRBV14 with TRBJ2-1; no firm D call. Trimming took off 0 bases at V and 8 bases at J, with 8 bases between the two ends. Germline V gives CDR1 SGHDN, CDR2 FVKESK. There are 13 residues in the CDR3. CDR3 sequence: CASSQEPADEQFF. CDR3 nucleotide sequence: TGTGCCAGCAGCCAAGAGCCGGCGGATGAGCAGTTCTTC.

The chain recombines TRBV12-5 with TRBJ2-1; 8 nucleotides match TRBD1. The V gene's germline CDR1 is LGHNT and CDR2 FRNRAP. The V gene end was trimmed by 6 bases and the J gene end by 5 bases; junction bases not matched to a gene: 9. The CDR3 totals 15 residues. The CDR3 here is CASGPGQGVNNEQFF. As DNA, the CDR3 is TGTGCTAGTGGCCCCGGACAGGGAGTGAACAATGAGCAGTTCTTC. The full variable domain, with the rest looked up from reference TRBV12-5 and TRBJ2-1, is DARVTQTPRHKVTEMGQEVTMRCQPILGHNTVFWYRQTMMQGLELLAYFRNRAPLDDSGMPKDRFSAEMPDATLATLKIQPSEPRDSAVYFCASGPGQGVNNEQFFGPGTRLTVL.

On this clone: A read error may be the cause here, since a much bigger clone is one base away. The same CDR3 can be traced to other DNA sequences in this sample. The gene calls are TRBV5-4 and TRBJ1-5; D remains unclear. Germline assignment: CDR1 SGHNT and CDR2 YYREEE (reference sequence). V lost 0 bases to trimming and J lost 0 bases, with 4 bases between them. The CDR3 covers 14 residues. CDR3 loop: CASSLAGSNQPQHF. The CDR3 DNA follows: TGTGCCAGCAGCTTGGCGGGTAGCAATCAGCCCCAGCATTTT.

The gene calls are TRBV6-5 and TRBJ2-7; a possible D gene is TRBD2 (6 bases). Germline V gene data show CDR1 as MNHEY and CDR2 as SVGAGI. The CDR3 extends over 15 amino acids. V was pared by 4 bases and J by 4 bases, with 17 bases between. The CDR3 sequence is CASSSLAMGGYEQYF. CDR3 bases: TGTGCCAGCAGTTCCTTGGCGATGGGGGGTTACGAGCAGTACTTC.

The gene calls are TRBV2 and TRBJ1-1; D not certain. Germline CDR1 SNHLY, CDR2 FYNNEI. Trimming removed 9 bases from V and 1 base from J, with 12 bases in between. The CDR3 runs 13 residues. The CDR3 DNA reads TGTGCCAGTCTGGGCCAACGGAACACTGAAGCTTTCTTT. Translated: CASLGQRNTEAFF.

This clone showed up just once. The CDR3 region is CAIKPGLAGVDEQFF. The DNA for the CDR3 is TGTGCCATCAAACCCGGACTAGCGGGAGTCGATGAGCAGTTCTTC. The chain couples TRBV10-3 to TRBJ2-1; 13 bases are a match to TRBD2. J gave up 8 bases and V 7 bases, and 8 bases lay outside the gene matches. CDR1 and CDR2 from the germline V gene are ENHRY and SYGVKD. There are 15 residues in the CDR3.

This chain joins TRBV20-1 and TRBJ1-1; no clear D. Germline values: CDR1 DFQATT, CDR2 SNEGSKA (reference sequence). CDR3 length: 11 amino acids. The ends were cut back, 0 bases at V and 12 bases at J, with 11 bases in the middle. CDR3 sequence: CSARDRGIPFF. The CDR3 DNA is TGCAGTGCTAGAGATCGAGGGATTCCTTTCTTT.

V is TRBV5-6 and J is TRBJ1-2; the D gene is possibly TRBD1 (6 bases). The germline V and J ends were trimmed by 0 bases and 6 bases, with 15 bases remaining between them. Per the germline V gene, CDR1 is SGHDT and CDR2 is YYEEEE. The length of the CDR3 is 15 residues. The CDR3 loop reads CASSLGPQGYHGYTF. The CDR3 region has the DNA TGTGCCAGCAGCTTGGGACCCCAGGGGTATCATGGCTACACCTTC.

The rearrangement uses TRBV5-8 and TRBJ2-7; a possible D gene is TRBD1 (6 bases). Per the germline V gene, CDR1 is SGHTS and CDR2 is YDEGEE. The CDR3 has 14 residues. The V gene lost 2 bases and the J gene lost 7 bases, with 16 bases spanning the gap. The CDR3 DNA reads TGTGCCAGCAGCTTAAATGGGGGCGGTGGGGAGCAGTACTTC. Translated, it gives CASSLNGGGGEQYF.

V gene TRBV9 combines with J gene TRBJ2-1, with 7 bases that match TRBD1. Germline trimming cut 0 bases from V and 4 bases from J; bases unmatched to any gene: 7. Germline V CDR1 and CDR2: SGDLS, YYNGEE. The length of the CDR3 is 16 residues. CDR3 nucleotide sequence: TGTGCCAGCAGCGTAGCGCCTCAGGGGGTATACAATGAGCAGTTCTTC. Amino acid sequence: CASSVAPQGVYNEQFF.

This chain joins TRBV7-9 and TRBJ1-5; D is unresolved. Germline assignment: CDR1 SEHNR and CDR2 FQNEAQ (reference sequence). Trimming cost V 4 bases and J 2 bases, with 12 bases left between them. The CDR3 extends over 15 amino acids. The CDR3 DNA reads TGTGCCAGCAGCTCCGCGAAGGGAGGCAATCAGCCCCAGCATTTT. Its translation is CASSSAKGGNQPQHF.

This clone was counted a single time. The V call is TRBV5-1, the J call TRBJ1-1; D may be TRBD1 (5 bases). CDR3 size: 14 residues. V was pared by 4 bases and J by 1 base, with 11 bases between. Germline V lookup: CDR1 SGHRS, CDR2 YFSETQ. For the CDR3, the DNA is TGCGCCAGCAGCCCGTTAGGACAGAACACTGAAGCTTTCTTT. It codes for CASSPLGQNTEAFF.

The chain links TRBV10-3 to TRBJ2-3; D is possibly TRBD2 (6 bases). The V end was cut by 3 bases, the J end by 4 bases, with 14 bases between. From germline, CDR1 is ENHRY and CDR2 SYGVKD. CDR3 length equals 15 residues. The CDR3 is CAISDSVRDADTQYF. The CDR3 region has the DNA TGTGCCATCAGTGACAGCGTGCGGGATGCAGATACGCAGTATTTT.

The rearrangement uses TRBV25-1 and TRBJ1-1; D might be TRBD1 (5 bases). This CDR3 spans 14 amino acids. V lost 2 bases and J 5 bases, leaving 12 bases between the germline ends. Germline V gene lookup returns CDR1 MGHDK and CDR2 SYGVNS. CDR3 sequence: CASSEPFGGTEAFF. The CDR3 nucleotides read TGTGCCAGCAGTGAACCTTTTGGGGGGACTGAAGCTTTCTTT.